This T cell receptor beta chain appears in the sequencing data of a study of blood T cell repertoires in COVID-19 (dated by TCRdb to 2020 to 2021). For the study in its entirety: Samples from collaborators originated in the United States, Italy and Spain and spanned both the acute and convalescent phases of COVID-19. The material from the prospective study consisted of cDNA or gDNA derived from T cells, B-cell-depleted T cells, or PBMCs. Deeply sampled blood TCRbeta repertoires from subjects exposed to, actively infected with, or recovered from COVID-19 were included in the dataset. A freely available public database, intended as a resource for researchers studying the immune response to SARS-CoV-2, is where the repertoires were released. The samples were drawn from the first 160 participants of the ongoing ImmuneRACE study and from roughly 1,300 subjects provided by 6 global collaborators. Sample metadata almost always included a de-identified subject ID, COVID-19 status, age in years and sex. Where available, HLA class I and class II types were obtained from metadata supplied by the sample provider rather than from assay-based typing. General findings and caveats noted by the study authors: The amount of clinical and demographic metadata varied by source and participant and was provided uncurated.

Whole blood was collected in K2EDTA tubes by collaborating institutions according to the institutions' own protocols. Collaborator samples were shipped for TCRbeta analysis as frozen whole blood, isolated PBMCs, or DNA extracted from either sample type. TCRbeta CDR3 regions were amplified from genomic DNA by means of the immunoSEQ Assay, a bias-controlled multiplex PCR. The authors processed their data as follows. Nucleated cell counts per sample were estimated from amplification of reference gene primers within the assay. To quantify the absolute abundance of each unique TCRbeta CDR3 rearrangement, sequence reads were collapsed and filtered. Productive Simpson clonality was computed per sample as the square root of Simpson's diversity index over productive rearrangements. In TCRdb, the immuneACCESS table is reduced to in-frame sequences with V and J assigned. These tables do not hold every clone; where another copy was compared, an unresolved V gene accounts for under half, and the others remain unexplained. For V, J and clone size, that table is used; D and trimming come from the DNA. The sample yields tens of thousands of clones; roughly nine tenths were counted once. About 4.9% of the sample is held by the ten biggest clonotypes.

Of note for this clone: What this receptor recognizes is not known. Per-nucleotide qualities are absent, and no much larger clonotype sits a single base away.

The specimen was peripheral blood. This receptor was taken from a woman aged 45-65 years with active COVID-19.

The nucleotide sequence reads TGTGCCAGCAGAGATAAAGACAGGAGTACCTACGAGCAGTACTTC. Its protein product is CASRDKDRSTYEQYF. The rearranged chain carries TRBV7-9 and TRBJ2-7; matching of 6 bases hints at TRBD1 as the D gene. The V end loses 6 bases and the J end loses 2 bases, and a stretch of 17 bases separates them. According to the germline V gene (reference sequence), CDR1 reads SEHNR and CDR2 reads FQNEAQ. The CDR3, cysteine through phenylalanine, is 15 amino acids long. The read is trimmed to its CDR3 DNA, 45 bases read in frame from base 1.